What follows is one T cell receptor beta chain and its context. Its matching antigen is unknown. Here immunoSEQ multiplex PCR was the method, and the copy in TCRdb shows in-frame clones only, minus some. The sample lists around 250,000 clones; 90% were seen once. The CDR3 covers 17 residues. The trim removed 1 base at V and 4 bases at J, leaving 9 bases unmatched. Germline V gene sequence: CDR1 LNHDA, CDR2 SQIVND (reference sequence). The sample originates from a study of cytomegalovirus exposure and HLA in healthy donors. Whole-study findings and limits: It was reportedly the case that the classifier diagnosed cytomegalovirus status with high specificity and sensitivity. Most TCR sequences proved rare, with some public TCRs found in many donors. Specificity of a few CMV-associated chains for CMV antigens was verified in vitro.

Sequencing was done on a sample of PBMCs. The clonotype comes from a young woman in good health and CMV-seronegative. This chain links TRBV19 with TRBJ1-5, with TRBD1 identical over 8 bases. The CDR3 region has the DNA TGTGCCAGTAGTATAGCAGGGGGCGAAATCCAGAATCAGCCCCAGCATTTT. Protein product: CASSIAGGEIQNQPQHF. Full variable domain (remainder filled in from reference TRBV19 and TRBJ1-5): DGGITQSPKYLFRKEGQNVTLSCEQNLNHDAMYWYRQDPGQGLRLIYYSQIVNDFQKGDIAEGYSVSREKKESFPLTVTSAQKNPTAFYLCASSIAGGEIQNQPQHFGDGTRLSIL.